Each of the 9 T cell receptor beta chains below was sequenced from the same sample in a study of cytomegalovirus exposure and HLA in healthy donors. Amplification used 60 Vbeta primers and 13 Jbeta primers. The data were produced by immunoSEQ multiplex PCR, yet TCRdb's version contains in-frame clones alone and is incomplete. The repertoire holds about 99,000 clones, with around three quarters as singletons. Sequencing was done on a sample of PBMCs. The receptors come from a man in his forties or fifties in good health and CMV-seropositive.

The V and J genes are TRBV29-1 and TRBJ2-3; 11 nucleotides match TRBD2. The J segment lost 4 bases and the V segment lost 6 bases, leaving 6 bases of the junction unmatched. There are 14 residues in the CDR3. Germline V gene sequence: CDR1 SQVTM, CDR2 ANQGSEA. The CDR3 reads CSVPLAGVADTQYF. As DNA, the CDR3 is TGCAGCGTGCCACTAGCGGGAGTCGCAGATACGCAGTATTTT.

J is TRBJ2-3 and V is TRBV7-8; a possible D gene is TRBD2 (5 bases). Per germline, CDR1 SGHVS and CDR2 FQNEAQ. The CDR3 loop spans 15 amino acids. The germline V and J ends were trimmed by 4 bases and 2 bases, with 13 bases remaining between them. CDR3 sequence: CASSWKRTPTDTQYF. In nucleotides, the CDR3 is TGTGCCAGCAGCTGGAAGCGGACCCCCACAGATACGCAGTATTTT.

The chain is built from TRBV12-5 and TRBJ2-3; 7 bases are shared with TRBD1. Trimming cost V 6 bases and J 0 bases; bases outside gene matches: 3. This CDR3 region has 14 residues. Germline values: CDR1 LGHNT, CDR2 FRNRAP. CDR3 DNA sequence: TGTGCTAGTGGACCACAGGGGAGCACAGATACGCAGTATTTT. Translation gives CASGPQGSTDTQYF.

The rearrangement links TRBV11-2 to TRBJ2-3; the D is unclear. This CDR3 spans 15 amino acids. Per germline, CDR1 SGHAT and CDR2 FQNNGV. Trimming stripped 6 bases from V and 4 bases from J, with 17 bases between. Written as DNA, the CDR3 is TGTGCCAGCAGGTATGACTGGGTCAGCGCAGATACGCAGTATTTT. As protein: CASRYDWVSADTQYF.

The rearrangement links TRBV7-2 to TRBJ2-7; D possibly corresponds to TRBD2 (7 bases). Deletions cut 4 bases from V and 6 bases from J, with 16 bases between. The germline V gene has CDR1 SGHTA and CDR2 FQGNSA. CDR3 length: 14 residues. The CDR3 nucleotides are TGTGCCAGCAGCTCCCGGGGGGCGGGCGTCGAGCAGTACTTC. Protein: CASSSRGAGVEQYF.

This chain's CDR3 is CAWSVHGYEQYF. The CDR3 bases are TGTGCCTGGAGTGTACATGGCTACGAGCAGTACTTC. This chain uses TRBV30 with TRBJ2-7, with D unclear. This CDR3 comprises 12 residues. The germline gives CDR1 GTSNPN, CDR2 SVGIG (reference sequence). V was trimmed by 0 bases and J by 3 bases, leaving 6 bases between them. The variable domain in full, completed from reference TRBV30 and TRBJ2-7, reads SQTIHQWPATLVQPVGSPLSLECTVEGTSNPNLYWYRQAAGRGLQLLFYSVGIGQISSEVPQNLSASRPQDRQFILSSKKLLLSDSGFYLCAWSVHGYEQYFGPGTRLTVT.

The chain employs TRBV29-1 and TRBJ2-5, with D possibly matching TRBD2 (6 bases). The CDR3 loop spans 13 amino acids. CDR1 SQVTM and CDR2 ANQGSEA come from the germline V gene. Trimming shortened V by 8 bases and J by 5 bases, and 18 bases separated the two germline ends. In nucleotides, the CDR3 is TGCAGCCCGAGGAGGGCCGGGAGCGAGACCCAGTACTTC. Residues: CSPRRAGSETQYF.

A few counts support this clone. One junction end disagrees with the germline gene, perhaps due to a read error. This chain joins TRBV7-9 and TRBJ2-1; 10 nucleotides line up with TRBD1. CDR1 is SEHNR, CDR2 FQNEAQ, per germline (reference sequence). The CDR3 runs to 17 residues. The chain's CDR3 is CSSSPRGDRGRANEQFF. In DNA form, the CDR3 reads TGTTCCAGCAGCCCCCGAGGCGACAGGGGGCGCGCCAATGAGCAGTTCTTC.

This chain uses TRBV30 with TRBJ2-1; 13 nucleotides match TRBD2. The CDR3 contains 15 residues. V trimming: 7 bases; J trimming: 6 bases; junction bases outside the gene matches: 9. Germline CDR1 is GTSNPN and CDR2 is SVGIG (reference sequence). The CDR3: CAFTGLAGVGNEQFF. Written as DNA, the CDR3 is TGTGCCTTCACCGGACTAGCGGGAGTGGGCAATGAGCAGTTCTTC.